The T cell receptor (beta chain) described here comes from a study of blood T cell repertoires in COVID-19. TCRdb's table, derived via immunoSEQ multiplex PCR, lists solely in-frame clones and lacks some. The table has roughly 240,000 clones, about 80% seen once. The V gene's germline CDR1 is SGHNT and CDR2 YENEEA. Losses at the gene ends were 3 bases for V and 0 bases for J; bases not matched to a gene: 2. This CDR3 is built from 15 residues. This chain joins TRBV11-3 and TRBJ2-1; 7 bases agree with TRBD1. This sequence originates from a woman in her thirties or forties who had been exposed to COVID-19. Specimen: PBMCs or T cells enriched from blood (not recorded which). The CDR3 bases are TGTGCCAGCAGCTTGGGACAGAGCTCCTACAATGAGCAGTTCTTC. Encoded protein: CASSLGQSSYNEQFF.